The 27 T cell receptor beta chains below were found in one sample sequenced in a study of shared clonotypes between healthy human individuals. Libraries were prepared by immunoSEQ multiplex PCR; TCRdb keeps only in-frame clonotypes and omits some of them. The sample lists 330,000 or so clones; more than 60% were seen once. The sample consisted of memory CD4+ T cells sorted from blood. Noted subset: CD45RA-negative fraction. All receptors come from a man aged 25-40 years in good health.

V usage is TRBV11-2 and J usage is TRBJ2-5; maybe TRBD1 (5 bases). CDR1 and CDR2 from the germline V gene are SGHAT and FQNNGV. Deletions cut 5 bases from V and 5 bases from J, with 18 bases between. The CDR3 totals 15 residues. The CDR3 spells CASSGRLGVYETQYF. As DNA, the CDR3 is TGTGCCAGCAGCGGAAGGTTAGGGGTCTACGAGACCCAGTACTTC.

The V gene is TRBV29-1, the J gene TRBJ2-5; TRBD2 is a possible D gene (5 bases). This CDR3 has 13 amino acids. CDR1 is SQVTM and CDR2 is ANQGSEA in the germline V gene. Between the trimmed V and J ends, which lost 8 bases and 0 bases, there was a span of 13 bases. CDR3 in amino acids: CSSDSGNQETQYF. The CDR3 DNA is TGCAGCTCCGATTCCGGGAACCAAGAGACCCAGTACTTC.

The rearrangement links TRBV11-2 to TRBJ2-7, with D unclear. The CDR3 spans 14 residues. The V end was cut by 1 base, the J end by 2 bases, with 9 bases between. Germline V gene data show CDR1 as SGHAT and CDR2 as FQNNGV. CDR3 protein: CASSLVGSTYEQYF. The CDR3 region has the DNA TGTGCCAGCAGCTTAGTGGGCTCGACCTACGAGCAGTACTTC.

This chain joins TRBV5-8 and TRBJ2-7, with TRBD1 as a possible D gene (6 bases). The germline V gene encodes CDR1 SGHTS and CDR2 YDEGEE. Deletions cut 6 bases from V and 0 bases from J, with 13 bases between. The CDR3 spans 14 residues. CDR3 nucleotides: TGTGCCAGCAACAGGGACCGCCTCTCCTACGAGCAGTACTTC. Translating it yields CASNRDRLSYEQYF. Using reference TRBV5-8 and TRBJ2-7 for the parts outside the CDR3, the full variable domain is EAGVTQSPTHLIKTRGQQATLRCSPISGHTSVYWYQQALGLGLQFLLWYDEGEERNRGNFPPRFSGRQFPNYSSELNVNALELEDSALYLCASNRDRLSYEQYFGPGTRLTVT.

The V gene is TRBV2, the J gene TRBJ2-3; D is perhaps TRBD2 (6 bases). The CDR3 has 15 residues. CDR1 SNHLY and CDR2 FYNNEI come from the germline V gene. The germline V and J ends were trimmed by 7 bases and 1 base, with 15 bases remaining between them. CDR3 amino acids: CASKGGPGGTDTQYF. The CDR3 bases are TGTGCCAGCAAAGGCGGGCCGGGAGGCACAGATACGCAGTATTTT.

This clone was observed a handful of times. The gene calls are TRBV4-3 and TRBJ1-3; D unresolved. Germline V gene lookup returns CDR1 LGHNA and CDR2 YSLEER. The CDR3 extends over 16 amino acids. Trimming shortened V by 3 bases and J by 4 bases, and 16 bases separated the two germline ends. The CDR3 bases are TGCGCCAGCAGCCACCTAGATATCGGGAAGGGAAACACCATATATTTT. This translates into CASSHLDIGKGNTIYF.

Here the CDR3 DNA reads TGTGCCATCAACACGAAAACAGGGCACTATGGCTACACCTTC. Translating it yields CAINTKTGHYGYTF. This sequence joins TRBV10-3 and TRBJ1-2, with D possibly matching TRBD1 (6 bases). CDR3 size: 14 residues. The V gene lost 7 bases and the J gene lost 3 bases, with 15 bases spanning the gap. Germline V lookup: CDR1 ENHRY, CDR2 SYGVKD.

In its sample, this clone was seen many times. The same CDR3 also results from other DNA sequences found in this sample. CDR3 sequence: CASSWWNTEAFF. The CDR3 nucleotides read TGTGCCAGTAGCTGGTGGAACACTGAAGCTTTCTTT. V and J are TRBV19 and TRBJ1-1; D unclear. V was cut by 6 bases and J by 1 base, with 6 bases left in between. Germline lookup yields CDR1 LNHDA and CDR2 SQIVND (reference sequence). The CDR3 has 12 residues.

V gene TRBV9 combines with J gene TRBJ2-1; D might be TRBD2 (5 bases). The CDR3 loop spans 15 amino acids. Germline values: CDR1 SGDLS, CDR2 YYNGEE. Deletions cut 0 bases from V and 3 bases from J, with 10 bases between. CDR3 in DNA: TGTGCCAGCAGCGTAGCGACTGACTACTACAATGAGCAGTTCTTC. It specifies CASSVATDYYNEQFF.

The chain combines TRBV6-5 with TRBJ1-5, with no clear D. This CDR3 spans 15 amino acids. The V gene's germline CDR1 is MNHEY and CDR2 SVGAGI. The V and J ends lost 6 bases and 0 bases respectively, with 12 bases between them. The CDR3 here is CASSPFSLSNQPQHF. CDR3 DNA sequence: TGTGCCAGCAGCCCTTTCAGCCTTAGCAATCAGCCCCAGCATTTT.

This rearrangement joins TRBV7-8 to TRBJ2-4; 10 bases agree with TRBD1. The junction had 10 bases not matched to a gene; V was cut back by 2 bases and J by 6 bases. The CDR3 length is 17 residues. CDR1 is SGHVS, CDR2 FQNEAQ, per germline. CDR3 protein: CASSLQLLRDRGNIQYF. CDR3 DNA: TGTGCCAGCAGCTTACAGCTTCTCCGGGACAGGGGAAACATTCAGTACTTC.

The DNA of the CDR3 is TGTGCCAGCAGCCAAATAGGGGGCCGGGCCTACAATGAGCAGTTCTTC. Translating it yields CASSQIGGRAYNEQFF. The chain combines TRBV6-6 with TRBJ2-1; TRBD1 agrees at 7 bases. The germline V gene encodes CDR1 MNHNY and CDR2 SVGAGI (reference sequence). V was pared by 6 bases and J by 2 bases, with 10 bases of the junction left unmatched. The CDR3 spans 16 residues.

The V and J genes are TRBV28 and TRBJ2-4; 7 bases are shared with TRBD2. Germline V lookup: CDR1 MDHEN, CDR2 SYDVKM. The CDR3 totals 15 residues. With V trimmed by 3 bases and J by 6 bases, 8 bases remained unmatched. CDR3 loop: CASSFSAGAGNIQYF. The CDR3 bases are TGTGCCAGCAGTTTTTCGGCGGGAGCTGGAAACATTCAGTACTTC.

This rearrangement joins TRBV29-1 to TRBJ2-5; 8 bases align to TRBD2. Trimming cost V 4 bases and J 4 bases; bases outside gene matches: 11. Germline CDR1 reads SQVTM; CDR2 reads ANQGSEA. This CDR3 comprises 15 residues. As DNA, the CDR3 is TGCAGCGTTGTGGGGTTAGCGGGACCCGGAGAGACCCAGTACTTC. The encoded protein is CSVVGLAGPGETQYF.

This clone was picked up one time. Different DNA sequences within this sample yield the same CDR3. The CDR3 bases are TGTGCCAGCAGCCGCCAGGGAGATACGCAGTATTTT. Amino acid sequence: CASSRQGDTQYF. This rearrangement joins TRBV6-5 to TRBJ2-3; D is perhaps TRBD1 (5 bases). Germline V gives CDR1 MNHEY, CDR2 SVGAGI. The V gene lost 6 bases and the J gene lost 5 bases, with 9 bases spanning the gap. The CDR3 is 12 amino acids.

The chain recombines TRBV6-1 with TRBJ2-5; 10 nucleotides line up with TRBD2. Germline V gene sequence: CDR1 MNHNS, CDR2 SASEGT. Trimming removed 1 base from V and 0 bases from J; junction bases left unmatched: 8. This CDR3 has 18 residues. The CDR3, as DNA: TGTGCCAGCAGTGAAGGTCGAGCGGGAGGGCCGTACCAAGAGACCCAGTACTTC. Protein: CASSEGRAGGPYQETQYF.

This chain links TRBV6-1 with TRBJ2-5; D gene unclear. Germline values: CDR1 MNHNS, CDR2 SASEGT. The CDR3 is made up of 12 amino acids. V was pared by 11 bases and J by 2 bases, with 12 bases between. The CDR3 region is CAASAWQETQYF. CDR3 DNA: TGTGCCGCCTCAGCATGGCAAGAGACCCAGTACTTC.

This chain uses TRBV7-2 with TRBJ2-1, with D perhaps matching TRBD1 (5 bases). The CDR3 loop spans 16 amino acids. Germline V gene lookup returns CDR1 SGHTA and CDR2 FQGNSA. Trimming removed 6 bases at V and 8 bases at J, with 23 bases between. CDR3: CASRNRGRFLADEQFF. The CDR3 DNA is TGTGCCAGCAGAAATAGGGGCCGCTTTCTGGCCGATGAGCAGTTCTTC.

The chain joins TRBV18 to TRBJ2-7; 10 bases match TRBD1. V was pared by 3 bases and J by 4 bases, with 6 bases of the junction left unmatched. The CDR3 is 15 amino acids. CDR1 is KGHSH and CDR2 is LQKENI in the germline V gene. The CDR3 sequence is CASSPSTGGWYEQYF. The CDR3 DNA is TGTGCCAGCTCACCCTCGACAGGGGGCTGGTACGAGCAGTACTTC.

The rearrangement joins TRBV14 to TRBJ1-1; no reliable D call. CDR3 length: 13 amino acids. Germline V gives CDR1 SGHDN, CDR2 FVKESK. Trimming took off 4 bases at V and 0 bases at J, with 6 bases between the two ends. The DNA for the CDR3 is TGTGCCAGCAGCCCGCGGGTGAACACTGAAGCTTTCTTT. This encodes CASSPRVNTEAFF.

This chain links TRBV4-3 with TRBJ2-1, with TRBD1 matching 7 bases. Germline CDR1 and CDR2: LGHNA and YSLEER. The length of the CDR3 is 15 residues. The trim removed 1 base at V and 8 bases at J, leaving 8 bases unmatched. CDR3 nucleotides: TGCGCCAGCAGCCAAGTGTCTACAGGGGCGGATGAGCAGTTCTTC. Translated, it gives CASSQVSTGADEQFF.

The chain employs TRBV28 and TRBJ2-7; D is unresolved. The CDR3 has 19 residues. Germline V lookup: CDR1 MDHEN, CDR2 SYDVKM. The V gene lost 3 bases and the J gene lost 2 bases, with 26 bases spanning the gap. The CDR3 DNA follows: TGTGCCAGCAGTTTCCGAGGAGTGACCAGAGACGGTCTAACCTACGAGCAGTACTTC. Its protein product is CASSFRGVTRDGLTYEQYF.

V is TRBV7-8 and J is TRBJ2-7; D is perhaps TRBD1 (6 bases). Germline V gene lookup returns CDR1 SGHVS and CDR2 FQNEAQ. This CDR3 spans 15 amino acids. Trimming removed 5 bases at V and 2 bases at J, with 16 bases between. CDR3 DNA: TGTGCCAGCAGCCCTTTTGGACAGCTTACCTACGAGCAGTACTTC. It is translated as CASSPFGQLTYEQYF.

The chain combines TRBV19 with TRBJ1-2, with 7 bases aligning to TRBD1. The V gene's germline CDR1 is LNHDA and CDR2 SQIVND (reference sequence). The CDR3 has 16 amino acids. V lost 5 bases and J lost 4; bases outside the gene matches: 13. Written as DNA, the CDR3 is TGTGCCAGTAGTTCAAAAGGACAGGAGGGGACCTATGGCTACACCTTC. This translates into CASSSKGQEGTYGYTF.

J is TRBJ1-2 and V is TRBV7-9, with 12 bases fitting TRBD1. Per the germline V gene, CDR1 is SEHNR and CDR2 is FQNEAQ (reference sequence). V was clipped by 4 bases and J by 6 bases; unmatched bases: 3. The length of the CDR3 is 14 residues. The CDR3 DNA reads TGTGCCAGCAGCTCGGGACAGGGGGCGGATGGCTACACCTTC. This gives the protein CASSSGQGADGYTF.

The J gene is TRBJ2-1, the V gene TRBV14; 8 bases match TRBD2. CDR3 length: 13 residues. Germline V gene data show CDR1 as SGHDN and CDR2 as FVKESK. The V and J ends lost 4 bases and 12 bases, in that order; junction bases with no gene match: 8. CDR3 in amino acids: CASSRSGGLRQFF. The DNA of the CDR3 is TGTGCCAGCAGCCGCAGCGGGGGATTGAGGCAGTTCTTC.

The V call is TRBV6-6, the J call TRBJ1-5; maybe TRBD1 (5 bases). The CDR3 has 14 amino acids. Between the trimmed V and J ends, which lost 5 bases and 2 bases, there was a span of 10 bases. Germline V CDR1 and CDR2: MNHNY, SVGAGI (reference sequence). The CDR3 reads CASSKGFGNQPQHF. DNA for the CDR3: TGTGCCAGCAGTAAGGGGTTTGGCAATCAGCCCCAGCATTTT.